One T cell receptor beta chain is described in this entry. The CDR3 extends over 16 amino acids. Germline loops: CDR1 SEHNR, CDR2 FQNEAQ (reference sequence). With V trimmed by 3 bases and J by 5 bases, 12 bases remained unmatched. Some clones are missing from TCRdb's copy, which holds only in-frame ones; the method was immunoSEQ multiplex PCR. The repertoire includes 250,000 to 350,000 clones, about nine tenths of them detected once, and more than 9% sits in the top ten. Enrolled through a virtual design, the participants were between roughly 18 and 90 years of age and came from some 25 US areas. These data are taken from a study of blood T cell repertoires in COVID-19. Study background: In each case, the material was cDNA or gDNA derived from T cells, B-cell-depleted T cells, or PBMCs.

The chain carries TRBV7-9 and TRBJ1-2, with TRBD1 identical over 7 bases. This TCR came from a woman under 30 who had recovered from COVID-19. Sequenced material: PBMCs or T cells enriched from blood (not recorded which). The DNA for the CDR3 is TGTGCCAGCAGCTTTTTTCAGGGGGACCCTTATTATGGCTACACCTTC. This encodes CASSFFQGDPYYGYTF.